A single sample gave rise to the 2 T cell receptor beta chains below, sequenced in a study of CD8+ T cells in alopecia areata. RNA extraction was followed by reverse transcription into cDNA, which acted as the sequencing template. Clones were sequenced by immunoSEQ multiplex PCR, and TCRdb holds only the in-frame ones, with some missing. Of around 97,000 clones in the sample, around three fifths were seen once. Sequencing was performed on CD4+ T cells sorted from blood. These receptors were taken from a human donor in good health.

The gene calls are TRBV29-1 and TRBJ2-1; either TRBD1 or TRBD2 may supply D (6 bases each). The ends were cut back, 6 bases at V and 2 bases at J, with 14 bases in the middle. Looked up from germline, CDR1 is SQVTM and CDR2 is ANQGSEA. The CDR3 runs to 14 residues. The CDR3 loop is CSVPGADPYNEQFF. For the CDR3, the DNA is TGCAGCGTCCCGGGGGCGGACCCCTACAATGAGCAGTTCTTC.

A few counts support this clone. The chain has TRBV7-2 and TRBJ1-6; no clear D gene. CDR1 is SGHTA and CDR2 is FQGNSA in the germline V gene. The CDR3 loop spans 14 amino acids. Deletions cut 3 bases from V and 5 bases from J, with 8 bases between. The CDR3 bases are TGTGCCAGCAGCTTCGCCCAGGATAATTCACCCCTCCACTTT. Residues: CASSFAQDNSPLHF. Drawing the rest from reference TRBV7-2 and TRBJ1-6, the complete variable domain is GAGVSQSPSNKVTEKGKDVELRCDPISGHTALYWYRQSLGQGLEFLIYFQGNSAPDKSGLPSDRFSAERTGGSVSTLTIQRTQQEDSAVYLCASSFAQDNSPLHFGNGTRLTVT.